The rows below give T cell receptor beta chains drawn from one sample of a study of T cells in Graves' hyperthyroidism and ophthalmopathy. Each CDR3 protein is one row after TCRdb ran MiXCR on the multiplex PCR reads. The table shows roughly 330,000 distinct CDR3 sequences, with around 16% occurring only once. The material sequenced was blood. The origin of the receptors is a man aged 25 to 45 with Graves' hyperthyroidism. The CDR3 runs from the conserved cysteine through the conserved F or W. The D gene is left open where the match is weak. Size values are once, few and many counts, or a class for expanded clones, and some rows have none.

d_call,cdr3_length,clone_size,j_call,v_call,cdr3_nt,cdr3_aa
NA,14,NA,TRBJ2-5,TRBV28,TGTGCCAGCAGTGAGAGACGCAACCAAGAGACCCAGTACTTC,CASSERRNQETQYF
NA,16,many,TRBJ2-5,TRBV7-2,TGTGCCAGCAGCGCCAAACGCAGGGGAGGAAAAGAGACCCAGTACTTC,CASSAKRRGGKETQYF
NA,15,few,TRBJ2-3,TRBV19,TGTGCCAGTAGAGGACAGCGATCTAGCACAGATACGCAGTATTTT,CASRGQRSSTDTQYF
TRBD2,16,few,TRBJ2-5,TRBV6-9,TGTGCCAGCAGTTATGGCTCGAGCGGGAGGGCAGAGACCCAGTACTTC,CASSYGSSGRAETQYF
NA,15,NA,TRBJ1-3,TRBV6-2/TRBV6-3,TGTGCCAGCAGACCCATACAAGCCTCTGGAAACACCATATATTTT,CASRPIQASGNTIYF
NA,14,many,TRBJ1-1,TRBV30,TGTGCCTGGAGCCCGGGAGGCGGGGACGCTGAAGCTTTCTTT,CAWSPGGGDAEAFF
NA,14,many,TRBJ1-1,TRBV10-1,TGCGCCAGCAGAAAAACACAGTCGGGCACTGAAGCTTTCTTT,CASRKTQSGTEAFF
TRBD2,16,many,TRBJ2-7,TRBV7-2,TGTGCCAGCAGCTCCCCATTAGCGGGGGGACCTCTCGAGCAGTACTTC,CASSSPLAGGPLEQYF
NA,15,few,TRBJ1-5,TRBV10-3,TGTGCCATCAGTGAGTCACGGGGATTGGATCAGCCCCAGCATTTT,CAISESRGLDQPQHF
NA,13,many,TRBJ1-1,TRBV20-1,TGCAGTGCTAGATCGGCAGTGAGCACTGAAGCTTTCTTT,CSARSAVSTEAFF
NA,14,NA,TRBJ1-3,TRBV6-1,TGTGCCAGCAGCCGGGCCGGCCTTGGAAACACCATATATTTT,CASSRAGLGNTIYF
NA,17,many,TRBJ1-4,TRBV6-1,TGTGCCAGCAGTGAAGACGGTGTTGGGGCGCGGGGTGAAAAACTGTTTTTT,CASSEDGVGARGEKLFF
NA,16,many,TRBJ1-1,TRBV11-2,TGTGCCAGCAGCTTAAAGTTCGGGGTTCGGGTCACTGAAGCTTTCTTT,CASSLKFGVRVTEAFF
NA,16,few,TRBJ2-3,TRBV29-1,TGCAGCGTTGAAGATGGTAGGGGGAAGGGCACAGATACGCAGTATTTT,CSVEDGRGKGTDTQYF
TRBD2,17,many,TRBJ2-1,TRBV2,TGTGCCAGCAGTCGGACTAGCGGGGGAAGCTCCTACAATGAGCAGTTCTTC,CASSRTSGGSSYNEQFF
TRBD1,16,many,TRBJ1-2,TRBV5-1,TGCGCCAGCAGCTCGGCCCCGGGACAGGGTAACTATGGCTACACCTTC,CASSSAPGQGNYGYTF
TRBD1,20,few,TRBJ2-3,TRBV28,TGTGCCAGCAGTCCCCGACAGGGGGCGGTTCGTGTGGGGAACACAGATACGCAGTATTTT,CASSPRQGAVRVGNTDTQYF
NA,12,few,TRBJ1-5,TRBV5-5,TGTGCCAGCAGCTTGAGCGATCAGCCCCAGCATTTT,CASSLSDQPQHF
TRBD1,14,NA,TRBJ1-1,TRBV9,TGTGCCAGCAGCTCCCAACAGGGGGGCACTGAAGCTTTCTTT,CASSSQQGGTEAFF
NA,14,NA,TRBJ2-7,TRBV5-1,TGCGCCAGCAGCTTACAGACCCTGGAGGGGCAGCAGTACTTC,CASSLQTLEGQQYF
NA,16,many,TRBJ2-7,TRBV20-1,TGCAGTGCTAGGCTCCAAAGAGGGACCAGCTGGTACGAGCAGTACTTC,CSARLQRGTSWYEQYF
TRBD2,12,few,TRBJ2-2,TRBV29-1,TGCAGCTCGCGGGAGGGGACCGGGGAGCTGTTTTTT,CSSREGTGELFF
NA,13,few,TRBJ2-7,TRBV4-1,TGCGCCAGCAGCCAAGGACTTGACTACGAGCAGTACTTC,CASSQGLDYEQYF
TRBD2,15,NA,TRBJ2-3,TRBV5-1,TGCGCCACTACGACTAGCGGGGCCTACACAGATACGCAGTATTTT,CATTTSGAYTDTQYF
NA,12,many,TRBJ2-7,TRBV18,TGTGCCAGCTCACCCCCTACCTACGAGCAGTACTTC,CASSPPTYEQYF
NA,14,few,TRBJ2-7,TRBV29-1,TGCAGCGTTGAAGCCGGGACGGAATTCTACGAGCAGTACTTC,CSVEAGTEFYEQYF
NA,14,few,TRBJ2-2,TRBV27,TGTGCCAGCAGTTTCTGCGTCCACACCGGGGAGCTGTTTTTT,CASSFCVHTGELFF
TRBD1,14,many,TRBJ2-5,TRBV28,TGTGCCAGCATATTAGGGGGCGCGGGAGAGACCCAGTACTTC,CASILGGAGETQYF
NA,14,many,TRBJ2-3,TRBV12-3/TRBV12-4,TGTGCCAGCAGTCCGGAGAAAAGCACAGATACGCAGTATTTT,CASSPEKSTDTQYF
NA,18,few,TRBJ1-1,TRBV5-1,TGCGCCAGCAGCTTGCTTGCTATGATTGGGGGGATGAACACTGAAGCTTTCTTT,CASSLLAMIGGMNTEAFF
TRBD1,14,many,TRBJ1-2,TRBV20-1,TGCAGTGCCCTTCTTGGGACAGGGAACTATGGCTACACCTTC,CSALLGTGNYGYTF
TRBD2,16,many,TRBJ2-3,TRBV20-1,TGCAGTGCTAGAGATCCCCCTAGCGGTTACACAGATACGCAGTATTTT,CSARDPPSGYTDTQYF